These 28 T cell receptor beta chains originate from one sample sequenced in a study of blood T cells in healthy people across ages. The second PCR ran about 6 to 11 cycles with a sample-barcoded 5' primer and J-beta primers. TCRdb re-analysed the 5' RACE reads in MiXCR, keeping a single row per CDR3 protein. The table includes fewer than 750,000 distinct CDR3 sequences, roughly 48% detected once. Sequences were obtained from blood. The receptors originated from a man older than 75 in good health.

This rearrangement joins TRBV9 to TRBJ2-5; no reliable D call. Germline CDR1 SGDLS, CDR2 YYNGEE. Trimming removed 1 base from V and 3 bases from J, with 7 bases in between. The CDR3 contains 13 residues. CDR3 sequence: CASSVWSEETQYF. CDR3 sequence (DNA): TGTGCCAGCAGCGTATGGTCAGAAGAGACCCAGTACTTC.

In this sample, this clonotype turned up a few times. The chain has TRBV6-6 and TRBJ2-5; 9 bases match TRBD1. Germline V gene data show CDR1 as MNHNY and CDR2 as SVGAGI (reference sequence). Trimming took 2 bases from V and 6 from J; bases not matched to a gene: 4. This CDR3 is 14 amino acids long. In DNA, the CDR3 is TGTGCCAGCAGTTACGGGGGACAGGGCCAGACCCAGTACTTC. Its translation is CASSYGGQGQTQYF.

The J gene is TRBJ2-3, the V gene TRBV7-3; D is unresolved. This CDR3 has 14 residues. Trimming stripped 5 bases from V and 1 base from J, with 10 bases between. The germline V gene has CDR1 SGHTA and CDR2 FQGTGA. The CDR3 spells CASSPGSRTDTQYF. CDR3 bases: TGTGCCAGCAGCCCCGGGTCCCGCACAGATACGCAGTATTTT.

The chain couples TRBV27 to TRBJ2-7; 9 bases fit TRBD1. Germline V lookup: CDR1 MNHEY, CDR2 SMNVEV (reference sequence). The V and J ends lost 9 bases and 4 bases, in that order; junction bases with no gene match: 7. There are 13 residues in the CDR3. The CDR3 DNA sequence: TGTGCCAGTGGGACAGGGTTAGGTTACGAGCAGTACTTC. This translates into CASGTGLGYEQYF.

The chain links TRBV27 to TRBJ1-1; D perhaps matches TRBD1 (6 bases). This CDR3 region has 13 residues. Germline CDR1 and CDR2: MNHEY and SMNVEV (reference sequence). V shed 5 bases and J shed 4 bases, with 11 bases lying between them. Here the CDR3 DNA reads TGTGCCAGCAGTATGAGGGGGTTCACTGAAGCTTTCTTT. Translating gives CASSMRGFTEAFF.

The V gene is TRBV6-6, the J gene TRBJ2-1; no reliable D call. Germline values: CDR1 MNHNY, CDR2 SVGAGI (reference sequence). V gave up 4 bases and J gave up 12 bases, with 13 bases separating them. The CDR3 loop spans 12 amino acids. As DNA, the CDR3 is TGTGCCAGCAGTTCCACAGATACGTGGCAGTTCTTC. The encoded protein is CASSSTDTWQFF.

This chain uses TRBV7-2 with TRBJ2-1; TRBD1 agrees at 7 bases. Per germline, CDR1 SGHTA and CDR2 FQGNSA. CDR3 length equals 16 residues. J lost 6 bases, V lost 1 base, and 9 bases had no gene match. The CDR3 loop reads CASSLVPTGTSNEQFF. The CDR3 nucleotides read TGTGCCAGCAGCTTAGTACCGACAGGGACGAGCAATGAGCAGTTCTTC.

This clonotype has a handful of counts. Possible read error: a much larger clone is one base away. J is TRBJ2-1 and V is TRBV7-9; unclear D gene. The tail of the sequence fits TRBJ2-7 better, so the J call may be wrong. The germline CDR1 and CDR2 sequences are SEHNR and FQNEAQ (reference sequence). CDR3 length: 14 residues. CDR3: CASSPNLRYNEQYF. The CDR3 coding sequence is TGTGCCAGCAGCCCGAACCTGCGCTACAATGAGCAGTACTTC.

V gene TRBV6-1 combines with J gene TRBJ2-7, with D perhaps TRBD2 (5 bases). The J call may be in error: the DNA end matches TRBJ2-5 better. Germline V gene data show CDR1 as MNHNS and CDR2 as SASEGT. This CDR3 is built from 15 residues. The CDR3 protein is CASSEVGNSGETQYF. CDR3 bases: TGTGCCAGCAGTGAAGTAGGAAATTCGGGGGAGACCCAGTACTTC.

The chain employs TRBV20-1 and TRBJ2-5, with 8 bases that match TRBD2. This CDR3 contains 14 residues. V trimming: 6 bases; J trimming: 5 bases; junction bases outside the gene matches: 11. Germline V gene data show CDR1 as DFQATT and CDR2 as SNEGSKA (reference sequence). This CDR3 reads CSAKQREPRETQYF. In DNA, the CDR3 is TGCAGTGCCAAACAGCGGGAGCCCCGGGAGACCCAGTACTTC.

V and J are TRBV29-1 and TRBJ2-7; D is perhaps TRBD2 (6 bases). The CDR3 consists of 11 residues. Per the germline V gene, CDR1 is SQVTM and CDR2 is ANQGSEA. Trimming took off 5 bases at V and 5 bases at J, with 10 bases between the two ends. CDR3 coding DNA: TGCAGCGTTCCTGGCGGGGACGAGCAGTACTTC. This sequence encodes CSVPGGDEQYF.

The table lists this clonotype with a few counts. This chain joins TRBV20-1 and TRBJ2-7; D perhaps matches TRBD1 (7 bases). V was clipped by 8 bases and J by 4 bases, with 15 bases between them. The CDR3 is 12 amino acids. The germline V gene has CDR1 DFQATT and CDR2 SNEGSKA (reference sequence). For the CDR3, the DNA is TGCAGTCTTGGAGGGGGCGCTTACGAGCAGTACTTC. This translates into CSLGGGAYEQYF.

The chain carries TRBV20-1 and TRBJ2-1, with 12 positions matching TRBD2. CDR1 and CDR2 from the germline V gene are DFQATT and SNEGSKA (reference sequence). V trimming: 5 bases; J trimming: 13 bases; junction bases outside the gene matches: 9. This CDR3 is 13 amino acids long. The CDR3 reads CSAAASGRARQFF. CDR3 in DNA: TGCAGTGCTGCGGCTAGCGGGAGGGCCCGTCAGTTCTTC.

The chain's CDR3 is CASSRTRSSEQFF. The CDR3, as DNA: TGTGCCAGCAGCCGGACACGTTCGAGTGAGCAGTTCTTC. The chain couples TRBV14 to TRBJ2-1; maybe TRBD1 (5 bases). The CDR3 is 13 amino acids. V lost 4 bases to trimming and J lost 9 bases, with 13 bases between them. Germline loops: CDR1 SGHDN, CDR2 FVKESK.

This clonotype was seen a handful of times. The chain combines TRBV29-1 with TRBJ2-3; no clear D. This CDR3 spans 11 amino acids. V was shortened by 7 bases and J by 5 bases, with 10 bases between the two germline ends. The germline gives CDR1 SQVTM, CDR2 ANQGSEA. CDR3 nucleotides: TGCAGCGAAAAGGATGGAGATACGCAGTATTTT. Translation gives CSEKDGDTQYF.

J is TRBJ2-1 and V is TRBV3-1; 7 bases are shared with TRBD1. Germline CDR1 is LGHDT and CDR2 is YNNKEL (reference sequence). V lost 5 bases and J lost 3; bases outside the gene matches: 7. The CDR3 runs 15 residues. CDR3 residues: CASSMGQPGYNEQFF. The CDR3, as DNA: TGTGCCAGCAGCATGGGACAGCCAGGCTACAATGAGCAGTTCTTC.

Ten or more counts support this clonotype. This chain joins TRBV7-9 and TRBJ2-1, with TRBD2 matching 10 bases. The J segment lost 5 bases and the V segment lost 0 bases, leaving 1 base of the junction unmatched. Germline V gives CDR1 SEHNR, CDR2 FQNEAQ (reference sequence). This CDR3 is built from 15 residues. CDR3 amino acids: CASSLALAGDNEQFF. The CDR3 nucleotides are TGTGCCAGCAGCTTAGCTCTAGCGGGGGACAATGAGCAGTTCTTC.

The V and J genes are TRBV10-3 and TRBJ1-1; D possibly corresponds to TRBD1 (6 bases). V lost 3 bases and J 1 base, leaving 15 bases between the germline ends. This CDR3 is 16 amino acids long. Germline assignment: CDR1 ENHRY and CDR2 SYGVKD. CDR3 coding DNA: TGTGCCATCAGTGAATTTCCGACAGGCGAGAACACTGAAGCTTTCTTT. This codes for CAISEFPTGENTEAFF.

Many counts were recorded for this clonotype. The chain is built from TRBV4-2 and TRBJ2-4; D unresolved. The CDR3 is 14 residues long. V was cut by 0 bases and J by 0 bases, with 3 bases left in between. Germline V CDR1 and CDR2: LGHNA, YNFKEQ. Here the CDR3 reads CASSQEGAKNIQYF. CDR3 nucleotide sequence: TGTGCCAGCAGCCAAGAGGGAGCCAAAAACATTCAGTACTTC.

The chain combines TRBV4-3 with TRBJ2-2, with 11 bases aligning to TRBD1. This CDR3 contains 15 residues. Trimming took 3 bases from V and 7 from J; bases not matched to a gene: 4. Germline CDR1 and CDR2: LGHNA and YSLEER. CDR3 nucleotides: TGCGCCAGCAGCCAGGGACAGGGGGTAATCGGGGAGCTGTTTTTT. Translated, it gives CASSQGQGVIGELFF.

The chain combines TRBV28 with TRBJ2-1; 10 nucleotides align to TRBD2. This CDR3 has 14 amino acids. The germline V gene encodes CDR1 MDHEN and CDR2 SYDVKM. J was trimmed by 9 bases and V by 8 bases; bases with no gene match: 10. DNA for the CDR3: TGTGCCAGCGCAAGGGAACTAGCGGGACGTGAGCAGTTCTTC. This encodes CASARELAGREQFF. Combining the CDR3 with reference TRBV28 and TRBJ2-1 gives the whole variable domain DVKVTQSSRYLVKRTGEKVFLECVQDMDHENMFWYRQDPGLGLRLIYFSYDVKMKEKGDIPEGYSVSREKKERFSLILESASTNQTSMYLCASARELAGREQFFGPGTRLTVL.

The rearrangement uses TRBV10-3 and TRBJ1-6; 8 bases agree with TRBD1. The junction had 9 bases not matched to a gene; V was cut back by 0 bases and J by 8 bases. The germline V gene encodes CDR1 ENHRY and CDR2 SYGVKD. The CDR3 contains 17 residues. This CDR3 is CAISESLVTGVDSPLHF. CDR3 bases: TGTGCCATCAGTGAGTCGTTGGTGACAGGGGTCGATTCACCCCTCCACTTT.

The V call is TRBV7-3, the J call TRBJ2-5; 9 bases agree with TRBD2. The CDR3 extends over 14 amino acids. Losses at the gene ends were 5 bases for V and 2 bases for J; bases not matched to a gene: 3. Germline CDR1 and CDR2: SGHTA and FQGTGA. CDR3 protein: CASSPSGVQETQYF. CDR3 DNA: TGTGCCAGCAGCCCTAGCGGGGTACAAGAGACCCAGTACTTC.

This chain uses TRBV5-1 with TRBJ2-1; D is unresolved. Per germline, CDR1 SGHRS and CDR2 YFSETQ. The CDR3 is 15 residues long. Trimming cost V 3 bases and J 8 bases, with 18 bases left between them. The CDR3 DNA reads as TGCGCCAGCAGCTCCCAGCTTCTAGGGCCCCATGAGCAGTTCTTC. Its protein is CASSSQLLGPHEQFF.

This chain connects TRBV10-1 to TRBJ2-5; 7 bases are a match to TRBD2. Per germline, CDR1 WNHNN and CDR2 SYGVQD (reference sequence). The CDR3 is 16 residues long. Trimming at V came to 6 bases and at J to 5 bases, leaving 15 bases not matched to a gene. CDR3 DNA sequence: TGCGCCAGCAGCCCTTTTGCGGGAGTCGGGACGGAGACCCAGTACTTC. Translating gives CASSPFAGVGTETQYF.

Of note for this clonotype: At one end the junction does not follow the germline gene, possibly because of a read error. The chain uses TRBV6-5 and TRBJ1-1; the match to TRBD1 covers 7 bases. Germline CDR1 is MNHEY and CDR2 is SVGAGI. CDR3 length: 18 amino acids. The CDR3 here is CTSSYPTGQMSLNTEAFF. The CDR3 DNA reads as TGTACCAGCAGTTACCCCACGGGACAGATGAGCCTGAACACTGAAGCTTTCTTT.

V gene TRBV7-2 combines with J gene TRBJ2-4, with TRBD1 identical over 8 bases. Germline assignment: CDR1 SGHTA and CDR2 FQGNSA. V lost 0 bases to trimming and J lost 15 bases; unmatched junction nucleotides: 7. The CDR3 spans 13 residues. The CDR3 coding sequence is TGTGCCAGCAGCTTAGCAGGGACAGGAGCGCTGTACTTC. It specifies CASSLAGTGALYF.

The J gene is TRBJ2-3, the V gene TRBV15, with D uncertain. V was trimmed by 1 base and J by 0 bases, leaving 8 bases between them. CDR3 size: 15 residues. Germline V gene data show CDR1 as LNHNV and CDR2 as YYDKDF (reference sequence). The CDR3 sequence is CATSRGKGSTDTQYF. In DNA form, the CDR3 reads TGTGCCACCAGCAGAGGGAAGGGCAGCACAGATACGCAGTATTTT. Full variable domain (remainder filled in from reference TRBV15 and TRBJ2-3): DAMVIQNPRYQVTQFGKPVTLSCSQTLNHNVMYWYQQKSSQAPKLLFHYYDKDFNNEADTPDNFQSRRPNTSFCFLDIRSPGLGDTAMYLCATSRGKGSTDTQYFGPGTRLTVL.